The next 32 T cell receptor beta chains were all read from a single sample in a study of a mutant IDH1 vaccine in newly diagnosed glioma. Stated time point: baseline, week 1 (first vaccination visit). Noted treatment: pre-vaccination baseline after standard-of-care therapy. Profiling relied on immunoSEQ multiplex PCR, and the TCRdb table lists in-frame clones only, not all of them. The sample shows some 60,000 clones, 75% to 95% of them seen only once. The specimen comprised PBMCs, sampled from a glioma patient treated with radiotherapy, temozolomide or both. Source of these receptors: a man aged 50 to 60 with glioma.

The rearrangement uses TRBV20-1 and TRBJ2-7; D is uncertain. This CDR3 is built from 11 residues. The V end lost 0 bases, the J end lost 6 bases, and 6 bases lay between the germline ends. Germline values: CDR1 DFQATT, CDR2 SNEGSKA (reference sequence). This chain's CDR3 is CSARDIAEQYF. As DNA, the CDR3 is TGCAGTGCTAGAGACATCGCCGAGCAGTACTTC.

This clone came up once. The chain couples TRBV28 to TRBJ1-1; D is uncertain. V gave up 5 bases and J gave up 2 bases, with 6 bases separating them. Per the germline V gene, CDR1 is MDHEN and CDR2 is SYDVKM. The length of the CDR3 is 12 residues. The CDR3 here is CASSLTNTEAFF. The CDR3 nucleotides are TGTGCCAGCAGTCTAACTAACACTGAAGCTTTCTTT.

V is TRBV4-1 and J is TRBJ1-1, with no clear D. Per the germline V gene, CDR1 is MGHRA and CDR2 is YSYEKL. CDR3 length: 14 amino acids. V gave up 4 bases and J gave up 4 bases, with 13 bases separating them. CDR3 amino acids: CASSPGPVSTEAFF. The CDR3 coding sequence is TGCGCCAGCAGCCCCGGGCCCGTGAGCACTGAAGCTTTCTTT.

J is TRBJ2-1 and V is TRBV19, with TRBD2 identical over 11 bases. This CDR3 comprises 16 residues. Germline V gene data show CDR1 as LNHDA and CDR2 as SQIVND (reference sequence). With V trimmed by 5 bases and J by 9 bases, 12 bases remained unmatched. CDR3 bases: TGTGCCAGTAGTCATGGGGGGGCCGGGACTAGCGGTGAGCAGTTCTTC. It is translated as CASSHGGAGTSGEQFF.

This clone came up once. The chain is built from TRBV7-2 and TRBJ1-2, with D unclear. Trimming shortened V by 5 bases and J by 8 bases, and 18 bases separated the two germline ends. Germline values: CDR1 SGHTA, CDR2 FQGNSA. The CDR3 runs to 14 residues. CDR3 DNA: TGTGCCAGCAGCACACCCCCGGCGTCTGAGGGCTACACCTTC. Translated, it gives CASSTPPASEGYTF.

V usage is TRBV5-4 and J usage is TRBJ2-2; D may be TRBD1 (5 bases). Germline-derived CDR1 and CDR2 are SGHNT and YYREEE (reference sequence). Deletions cut 4 bases from V and 2 bases from J, with 12 bases between. The CDR3 runs to 15 residues. In nucleotides, the CDR3 is TGTGCCAGCAGCCCCCGGCAGGGTAACACCGGGGAGCTGTTTTTT. Encoded protein: CASSPRQGNTGELFF.

This chain connects TRBV19 to TRBJ1-5; 7 nucleotides line up with TRBD1. This CDR3 has 15 amino acids. Germline V gives CDR1 LNHDA, CDR2 SQIVND (reference sequence). J lost 0 bases, V lost 6 bases, and 5 bases had no gene match. CDR3 coding DNA: TGTGCCAGTAGGGGCAGGGGGATTAGCAATCAGCCCCAGCATTTT. Translating gives CASRGRGISNQPQHF. The variable domain in full, with the rest retrieved from reference TRBV19 and TRBJ1-5, is DGGITQSPKYLFRKEGQNVTLSCEQNLNHDAMYWYRQDPGQGLRLIYYSQIVNDFQKGDIAEGYSVSREKKESFPLTVTSAQKNPTAFYLCASRGRGISNQPQHFGDGTRLSIL.

The chain's CDR3 is CASSISYEQYF. Written as DNA, the CDR3 is TGTGCCAGCAGCATCTCCTACGAGCAGTACTTC. This chain joins TRBV7-2 and TRBJ2-7; D gene ambiguous. The germline gives CDR1 SGHTA, CDR2 FQGNSA. The CDR3 loop spans 11 amino acids. With 5 bases removed from V and 0 bases from J, the gap between germline ends came to 2 bases.

This clone was seen just once. The chain joins TRBV11-2 to TRBJ2-1, with 8 bases fitting TRBD2. With V trimmed by 5 bases and J by 7 bases, 13 bases remained unmatched. This CDR3 has 16 residues. Germline lookup yields CDR1 SGHAT and CDR2 FQNNGV. CDR3 region: CASSLIAGSGLNEQFF. The CDR3 DNA reads as TGTGCCAGCAGCCTCATAGCGGGGTCGGGCCTAAATGAGCAGTTCTTC.

The V call is TRBV6-1, the J call TRBJ1-6; 12 bases are shared with TRBD1. Germline V gives CDR1 MNHNS, CDR2 SASEGT. V dropped 4 bases and J dropped 5; count of bases not matched to a gene: 3. This CDR3 is 16 amino acids long. CDR3 in amino acids: CASSVRDRGHNSPLHF. The CDR3 DNA reads as TGTGCCAGCAGTGTCCGGGACAGGGGGCATAATTCACCCCTCCACTTT.

DNA for the CDR3: TGTGCCAGCAGTTACTCGACGACCATATATTTT. Its translation: CASSYSTTIYF. V gene TRBV6-6 combines with J gene TRBJ1-3; no clear D gene. With 0 bases removed from V and 10 bases from J, the gap between germline ends came to 4 bases. Germline lookup yields CDR1 MNHNY and CDR2 SVGAGI (reference sequence). The CDR3 spans 11 residues.

V usage is TRBV7-2 and J usage is TRBJ2-7, with 9 bases lining up with TRBD1. The V gene's germline CDR1 is SGHTA and CDR2 FQGNSA. After removal of 1 base from V and 3 bases from J, the junction contained 1 base not matched to a gene. The CDR3 length is 14 residues. CDR3 in DNA: TGTGCCAGCAGCTTAGACAGGGGGCACTACGAGCAGTACTTC. Translating it yields CASSLDRGHYEQYF. Full variable domain (missing parts from reference TRBV7-2 and TRBJ2-7): GAGVSQSPSNKVTEKGKDVELRCDPISGHTALYWYRQSLGQGLEFLIYFQGNSAPDKSGLPSDRFSAERTGGSVSTLTIQRTQQEDSAVYLCASSLDRGHYEQYFGPGTRLTVT.

The rearrangement uses TRBV5-1 and TRBJ2-5; 12 bases are shared with TRBD1. V shed 5 bases, J shed 5 bases, and the junction held 13 bases outside the gene matches. The CDR3 totals 17 residues. Germline lookup yields CDR1 SGHRS and CDR2 YFSETQ. In DNA form, the CDR3 reads TGCGCCAGCAGTCCCGGGACAGGGGGCGCCACACTGGAGACCCAGTACTTC. Protein sequence: CASSPGTGGATLETQYF.

The chain carries TRBV4-1 and TRBJ2-3; D is possibly TRBD2 (6 bases). The CDR3 covers 15 residues. The germline CDR1 and CDR2 sequences are MGHRA and YSYEKL. Trimming stripped 6 bases from V and 3 bases from J, with 16 bases between. Here the CDR3 reads CASRPGGVGTDTQYF. The CDR3 nucleotides read TGCGCCAGCAGACCCGGAGGGGTGGGAACAGATACGCAGTATTTT.

The rearrangement joins TRBV5-1 to TRBJ2-1; either TRBD1 or TRBD2 may fit D (5 bases each). V lost 4 bases, J lost 6 bases, and 11 bases lay in between. Looked up from germline, CDR1 is SGHRS and CDR2 is YFSETQ. The CDR3 has 13 residues. CDR3 sequence reads: CASSPGGGNEQFF. CDR3 coding DNA: TGCGCCAGCAGCCCCGGTGGGGGCAATGAGCAGTTCTTC.

CDR3 protein: CSVLGALAKNIQYF. The CDR3 DNA is TGCAGCGTTTTAGGGGCCTTAGCCAAAAACATTCAGTACTTC. The chain recombines TRBV29-1 with TRBJ2-4; D is perhaps TRBD1 (5 bases). Looked up from germline, CDR1 is SQVTM and CDR2 is ANQGSEA. This CDR3 has 14 amino acids. V shed 5 bases and J shed 0 bases, with 11 bases lying between them. Full variable domain (remainder filled in from reference TRBV29-1 and TRBJ2-4): SAVISQKPSRDICQRGTSLTIQCQVDSQVTMMFWYRQQPGQSLTLIATANQGSEATYESGFVIDKFPISRPNLTFSTLTVSNMSPEDSSIYLCSVLGALAKNIQYFGAGTRLSVL.

The V call is TRBV19, the J call TRBJ1-1; 8 bases align to TRBD1. After removal of 5 bases from V and 4 bases from J, the junction contained 3 bases not matched to a gene. The CDR3 runs 13 residues. Germline V gene sequence: CDR1 LNHDA, CDR2 SQIVND (reference sequence). CDR3: CASSPGTGTEAFF. The CDR3 DNA follows: TGTGCCAGTAGTCCCGGGACAGGCACTGAAGCTTTCTTT.

The gene calls are TRBV4-2 and TRBJ1-5; no clear D. CDR1 is LGHNA, CDR2 YNFKEQ, per germline. This CDR3 contains 13 residues. Trimming removed 8 bases at V and 5 bases at J, with 13 bases between. Here the CDR3 DNA reads TGTGCCAGCTCCCCGGACCCCTATCAGCCCCAGCATTTT. Encoded protein: CASSPDPYQPQHF.

The gene calls are TRBV18 and TRBJ2-5; D gene unclear. The CDR3 is 12 residues long. The germline V and J ends were trimmed by 1 base and 5 bases, with 5 bases remaining between them. Germline V gives CDR1 KGHSH, CDR2 LQKENI. The chain's CDR3 is CASSPRHETQYF. The CDR3 DNA is TGTGCCAGCTCACCACGGCATGAGACCCAGTACTTC.

The genes are TRBV19 and TRBJ1-1; D perhaps matches TRBD1 (5 bases). The CDR3 length is 14 residues. Germline loops: CDR1 LNHDA, CDR2 SQIVND (reference sequence). V was pared by 9 bases and J by 1 base, with 15 bases between. CDR3 in amino acids: CASLWRGGNTEAFF. DNA of the CDR3: TGTGCCAGCCTATGGCGGGGGGGGAACACTGAAGCTTTCTTT. Full variable domain (rest looked up from reference TRBV19 and TRBJ1-1): DGGITQSPKYLFRKEGQNVTLSCEQNLNHDAMYWYRQDPGQGLRLIYYSQIVNDFQKGDIAEGYSVSREKKESFPLTVTSAQKNPTAFYLCASLWRGGNTEAFFGQGTRLTVV.

This clone showed up just once. The chain employs TRBV5-3 and TRBJ2-2, with D unresolved. TRBV5-3 is an open reading frame, and its role is uncertain. Trimming shortened V by 5 bases and J by 1 base, and 6 bases separated the two germline ends. The CDR3 sequence is 13 residues long. CDR3 amino acids: CARRRKNTGELFF. DNA of the CDR3: TGTGCCAGAAGACGGAAGAACACCGGGGAGCTGTTTTTT.

This sequence joins TRBV4-3 and TRBJ1-6; the match to TRBD1 covers 8 bases. CDR3 length: 19 amino acids. Germline V gene lookup returns CDR1 LGHNA and CDR2 YSLEER. Trimming cost V 0 bases and J 8 bases; bases outside gene matches: 15. CDR3 DNA: TGCGCCAGCAGCCAAGATACAGGGGGACGGGCGGCGGTTTATTCACCCCTCCACTTT. Its protein is CASSQDTGGRAAVYSPLHF.

Only a few counts were recorded for this clone. This chain joins TRBV11-2 and TRBJ1-1; the D gene is possibly TRBD1 (6 bases). V was cut by 5 bases and J by 1 base, with 8 bases left in between. In germline, CDR1 is SGHAT, CDR2 FQNNGV. This CDR3 has 13 amino acids. CDR3 coding DNA: TGTGCCAGCAGCCAACAGGGGAACACTGAAGCTTTCTTT. This translates into CASSQQGNTEAFF.

This clone is deemed medium-sized. V and J are TRBV5-6 and TRBJ2-1; possible D gene TRBD1, 6 bases. The V end was cut by 0 bases, the J end by 4 bases, with 14 bases between. This CDR3 has 16 amino acids. Per the germline V gene, CDR1 is SGHDT and CDR2 is YYEEEE. The CDR3 DNA sequence: TGTGCCAGCAGCTTGGACGCAGGGGCAACGTACAATGAGCAGTTCTTC. Translated, it gives CASSLDAGATYNEQFF. The complete variable domain, with remaining parts taken from reference TRBV5-6 and TRBJ2-1, reads DAGVTQSPTHLIKTRGQQVTLRCSPKSGHDTVSWYQQALGQGPQFIFQYYEEEERQRGNFPDRFSGHQFPNYSSELNVNALLLGDSALYLCASSLDAGATYNEQFFGPGTRLTVL.

The V and J genes are TRBV10-3 and TRBJ2-7; 11 positions agree with TRBD2. Germline V lookup: CDR1 ENHRY, CDR2 SYGVKD. V shed 1 base and J 7 bases; nucleotides not matched to a gene: 9. The length of the CDR3 is 16 residues. The CDR3: CAISEFPSGRPGEQYF. CDR3 coding DNA: TGTGCCATCAGTGAGTTCCCTAGCGGGAGGCCCGGGGAGCAGTACTTC.

The rearrangement uses TRBV5-1 and TRBJ2-2; 7 bases match TRBD2. The CDR3 covers 15 residues. Germline assignment: CDR1 SGHRS and CDR2 YFSETQ. V gave up 2 bases and J gave up 1 base; unmatched junction bases: 2. The CDR3 loop reads CASSLVAGNTGELFF. The CDR3 DNA is TGCGCCAGCAGCTTAGTAGCGGGGAACACCGGGGAGCTGTTTTTT.

This chain links TRBV5-4 with TRBJ2-5; 14 bases fit TRBD2. The trim removed 5 bases at V and 4 bases at J, leaving 4 bases unmatched. The CDR3 runs 15 residues. Germline V lookup: CDR1 SGHNT, CDR2 YYREEE (reference sequence). The CDR3 coding sequence is TGTGCCAGCAGTCGCGGACTAGCGGGAGGAGAGACCCAGTACTTC. Its translation: CASSRGLAGGETQYF.

This chain's CDR3 is CASSLGYSIEAKNIQYF. Here the CDR3 DNA reads TGCGCCAGCAGCTTGGGTTACAGCATTGAGGCCAAAAACATTCAGTACTTC. V is TRBV5-1 and J is TRBJ2-4, with no clear D. Trimming pared 0 bases from V and 1 base from J, leaving 14 bases between. The CDR3 covers 17 residues. Germline V CDR1 and CDR2: SGHRS, YFSETQ.

A single count supports this clone. The chain recombines TRBV5-1 with TRBJ2-4; 10 bases are shared with TRBD1. J was trimmed by 9 bases and V by 4 bases; bases with no gene match: 4. The V gene's germline CDR1 is SGHRS and CDR2 YFSETQ. The CDR3 runs 13 residues. The CDR3 coding sequence is TGCGCCAGCAGCAGGACAGGGGGGGCCATTCAGTACTTC. Encoded protein: CASSRTGGAIQYF.

The chain employs TRBV5-1 and TRBJ2-7, with D perhaps matching TRBD1 or TRBD2 (5 bases each). CDR3 size: 15 residues. Germline V gene lookup returns CDR1 SGHRS and CDR2 YFSETQ. V was trimmed by 2 bases and J by 1 base, leaving 13 bases between them. CDR3 sequence: CASSFEGSGSYEQYF. CDR3 DNA sequence: TGCGCCAGCAGCTTTGAGGGGTCTGGGTCCTACGAGCAGTACTTC.

This clone has a single count. The rearrangement uses TRBV30 and TRBJ2-3, with 8 bases aligning to TRBD1. V gave up 1 base and J gave up 1 base; unmatched junction bases: 1. The CDR3 sequence is 14 residues long. The germline CDR1 and CDR2 sequences are GTSNPN and SVGIG (reference sequence). The CDR3 DNA follows: TGTGCCTGGAGTGGGGGACAGGGCACAGATACGCAGTATTTT. Its translation is CAWSGGQGTDTQYF.

The chain employs TRBV6-6 and TRBJ1-1; 10 nucleotides match TRBD1. V was clipped by 5 bases and J by 0 bases; unmatched bases: 6. The CDR3 runs 16 residues. Per the germline V gene, CDR1 is MNHNY and CDR2 is SVGAGI (reference sequence). In nucleotides, the CDR3 is TGTGCCAGCAGTCCGCGGGACAGGGGAATGAACACTGAAGCTTTCTTT. Protein sequence: CASSPRDRGMNTEAFF.